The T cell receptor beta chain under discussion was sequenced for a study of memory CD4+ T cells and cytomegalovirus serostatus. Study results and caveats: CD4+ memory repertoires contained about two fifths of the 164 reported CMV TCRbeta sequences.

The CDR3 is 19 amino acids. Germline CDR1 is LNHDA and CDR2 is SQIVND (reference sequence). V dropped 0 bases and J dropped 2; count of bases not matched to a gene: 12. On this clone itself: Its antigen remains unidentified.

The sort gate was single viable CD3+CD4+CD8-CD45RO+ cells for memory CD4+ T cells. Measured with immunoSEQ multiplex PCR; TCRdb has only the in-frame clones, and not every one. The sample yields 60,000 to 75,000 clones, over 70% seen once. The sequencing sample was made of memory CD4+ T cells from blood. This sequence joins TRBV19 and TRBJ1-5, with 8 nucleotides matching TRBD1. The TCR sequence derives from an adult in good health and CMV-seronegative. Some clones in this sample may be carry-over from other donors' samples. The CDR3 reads CASSIERQGAFDGNQPQHF. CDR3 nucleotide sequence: TGTGCCAGTAGTATAGAGCGGCAGGGGGCTTTTGATGGCAATCAGCCCCAGCATTTT. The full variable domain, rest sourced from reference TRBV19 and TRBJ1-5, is DGGITQSPKYLFRKEGQNVTLSCEQNLNHDAMYWYRQDPGQGLRLIYYSQIVNDFQKGDIAEGYSVSREKKESFPLTVTSAQKNPTAFYLCASSIERQGAFDGNQPQHFGDGTRLSIL.